The 8 T cell receptor beta chains below were found in one sample sequenced in a study of blood T cell repertoires in COVID-19 (dated by TCRdb to the early 2020s). The method was the immunoSEQ multiplex PCR assay. TCRdb carries this immuneACCESS record with in-frame sequences only. Its versions omit some clonotypes, under half of them owing to an unresolved V gene in the studies checked, with the rest unexplained. This sample gives about 210,000 clones in total; 60% to 85% of them show up just once. Clones ranked in the top ten supply around 7.7% of the sample. The sequenced sample was peripheral blood. The receptor source for this set is a woman between 65 and 79 years old with acute or convalescent COVID-19.

The rearrangement links TRBV7-9 to TRBJ1-6, with 8 bases identical to TRBD1. This CDR3 spans 13 amino acids. Per the germline V gene, CDR1 is SEHNR and CDR2 is FQNEAQ (reference sequence). The V gene end was trimmed by 7 bases and the J gene end by 9 bases; junction bases not matched to a gene: 5. The CDR3 loop reads CASTNDRGSPLHF. For the CDR3, the DNA is TGTGCCAGCACCAATGACAGGGGTTCACCCCTCCACTTT.

The chain is built from TRBV12-3 or TRBV12-4 and TRBJ1-2; D is undetermined. This CDR3 has 13 residues. Between the trimmed V and J ends, which lost 6 bases and 8 bases, there was a span of 16 bases. For the CDR3, the DNA is TGTGCCAGCAGCCCCGGCAGAGAGGGAGGCTACACCTTC. Residues: CASSPGREGGYTF.

The rearrangement joins TRBV6-4 to TRBJ2-3; 9 positions agree with TRBD2. From germline, CDR1 is MRHNA and CDR2 SNTAGT. This CDR3 spans 17 amino acids. With 5 bases clipped from V and 4 bases from J, the junction kept 13 bases outside the gene matches. The CDR3 is CASSRRGRGGPADTQYF. Here the CDR3 DNA reads TGTGCCAGCAGTCGCCGGGGGCGGGGGGGCCCCGCAGATACGCAGTATTTT.

V usage is TRBV7-2 and J usage is TRBJ2-3, with TRBD2 identical over 9 bases. The V gene's germline CDR1 is SGHTA and CDR2 FQGNSA. The CDR3 loop spans 16 amino acids. V gave up 5 bases and J gave up 2 bases; unmatched junction bases: 8. CDR3 DNA sequence: TGTGCCAGCAGCCCGCGGAGCGGGGGGTACACAGATACGCAGTATTTT. Amino acids: CASSPRSGGYTDTQYF.

The rearrangement joins TRBV4-2 to TRBJ2-4; D is possibly TRBD1 (6 bases). Deletions cut 0 bases from V and 0 bases from J, with 12 bases between. This CDR3 spans 17 amino acids. Germline V gives CDR1 LGHNA, CDR2 YNFKEQ. The CDR3 spells CASSQDLTGEAKNIQYF. CDR3 nucleotides: TGTGCCAGCAGCCAAGATCTGACAGGAGAAGCCAAAAACATTCAGTACTTC.

V gene TRBV6-2 or TRBV6-3 combines with J gene TRBJ2-5; the match to TRBD1 covers 7 bases. The CDR3 is 15 amino acids. After removal of 6 bases from V and 5 bases from J, the junction contained 12 bases not matched to a gene. Germline assignment: CDR1 MNHEY and CDR2 SVGEGT. Here the CDR3 reads CASSSNTGVGETQYF. For the CDR3, the DNA is TGTGCCAGCAGCTCGAATACAGGGGTCGGGGAGACCCAGTACTTC.

The chain joins TRBV6-1 to TRBJ1-4, with 7 bases fitting TRBD1. The CDR3 sequence is 15 residues long. Germline V gene data show CDR1 as MNHNS and CDR2 as SASEGT. V shed 3 bases and J 4 bases; nucleotides not matched to a gene: 5. CDR3 sequence: CASSDKGAGNEKLFF. The CDR3 DNA is TGTGCCAGCAGTGATAAGGGGGCGGGTAATGAAAAACTGTTTTTT.

The chain has TRBV4-2 and TRBJ1-1; D remains unclear. The CDR3 runs 14 residues. Germline CDR1 is LGHNA and CDR2 is YNFKEQ. Deletions cut 1 base from V and 2 bases from J, with 8 bases between. CDR3 DNA sequence: TGTGCCAGCAGCCAAGTGGGCAGAAACACTGAAGCTTTCTTT. As protein: CASSQVGRNTEAFF.